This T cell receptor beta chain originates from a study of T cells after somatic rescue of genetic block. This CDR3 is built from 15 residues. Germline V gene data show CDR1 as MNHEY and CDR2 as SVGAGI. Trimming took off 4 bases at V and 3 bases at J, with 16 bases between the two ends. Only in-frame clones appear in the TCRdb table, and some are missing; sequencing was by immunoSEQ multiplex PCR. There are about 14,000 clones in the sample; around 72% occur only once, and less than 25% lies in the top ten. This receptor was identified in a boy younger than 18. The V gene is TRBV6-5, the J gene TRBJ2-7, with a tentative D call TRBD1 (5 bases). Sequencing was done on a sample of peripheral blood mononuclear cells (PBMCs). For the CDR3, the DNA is TGTGCCAGCAGTTCCTCAGACAGCCCACTCTACGAGCAGTACTTC. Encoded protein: CASSSSDSPLYEQYF.